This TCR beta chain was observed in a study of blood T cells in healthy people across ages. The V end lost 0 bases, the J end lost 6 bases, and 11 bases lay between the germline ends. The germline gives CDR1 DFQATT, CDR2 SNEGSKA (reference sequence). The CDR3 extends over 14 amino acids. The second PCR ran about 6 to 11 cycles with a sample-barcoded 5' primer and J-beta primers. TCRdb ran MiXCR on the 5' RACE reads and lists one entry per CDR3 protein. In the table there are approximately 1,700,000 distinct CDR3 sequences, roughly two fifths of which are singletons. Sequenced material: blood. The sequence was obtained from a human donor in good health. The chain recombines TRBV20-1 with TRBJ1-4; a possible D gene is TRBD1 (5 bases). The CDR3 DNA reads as TGCAGTGCTAGAGACTCAGGGCCCGATGAAAAACTGTTTTTT. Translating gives CSARDSGPDEKLFF.